A single sample is the source of the 22 T cell receptor beta chains below, sequenced in a study of blood T cell repertoires in COVID-19. Sequencing was performed with immunoSEQ multiplex PCR; in TCRdb, only in-frame clones are kept and a portion is missing. The data contain approximately 440,000 clones, around 90% of them singletons. Material: PBMCs or T cells enriched from blood (not recorded which). The receptors were gathered from a woman between 18 and 30 years old who had recovered from COVID-19.

The gene calls are TRBV4-1 and TRBJ2-2; TRBD2 agrees at 8 bases. There are 18 residues in the CDR3. V lost 2 bases, J lost 2 bases, and 10 bases stayed unmatched. Germline lookup yields CDR1 MGHRA and CDR2 YSYEKL. CDR3: CASSQRMPGGGNTGELFF. The CDR3 DNA reads as TGCGCCAGCAGCCAACGAATGCCCGGGGGGGGAAACACCGGGGAGCTGTTTTTT.

V gene TRBV10-3 combines with J gene TRBJ1-4; D might be TRBD1 (5 bases). The CDR3 is made up of 15 amino acids. Germline V gives CDR1 ENHRY, CDR2 SYGVKD. V gave up 2 bases and J gave up 0 bases, with 7 bases separating them. This chain's CDR3 is CAISEGATTNEKLFF. The CDR3 bases are TGTGCCATCAGTGAGGGGGCCACAACTAATGAAAAACTGTTTTTT.

This chain uses TRBV27 with TRBJ1-1, with D possibly being TRBD1 (6 bases). Germline CDR1 reads MNHEY; CDR2 reads SMNVEV (reference sequence). The ends were cut back, 6 bases at V and 2 bases at J, with 16 bases in the middle. This CDR3 has 15 amino acids. The CDR3 DNA reads TGTGCCAGCAGCCCCCTTGGGGGCAGAAACACTGAAGCTTTCTTT. This sequence encodes CASSPLGGRNTEAFF.

In its sample, this clone was seen once. The genes are TRBV5-6 and TRBJ2-5, with a possible D match to TRBD1 (6 bases). V was trimmed by 4 bases and J by 6 bases, leaving 13 bases between them. The germline V gene encodes CDR1 SGHDT and CDR2 YYEEEE. CDR3 length: 13 amino acids. CDR3 amino acids: CASSHRVSKTQYF. The CDR3 nucleotides read TGTGCCAGCAGCCACAGGGTTTCGAAGACCCAGTACTTC.

The chain has TRBV7-2 and TRBJ2-3, with 9 bases aligning to TRBD2. Germline V gene lookup returns CDR1 SGHTA and CDR2 FQGNSA. The CDR3 has 13 amino acids. V trimming: 10 bases; J trimming: 5 bases; junction bases outside the gene matches: 7. The DNA for the CDR3 is TGTGCCACTAGCGGGATTTTAGGAGATACGCAGTATTTT. Translating gives CATSGILGDTQYF. The full variable domain, rest sourced from reference TRBV7-2 and TRBJ2-3, is GAGVSQSPSNKVTEKGKDVELRCDPISGHTALYWYRQSLGQGLEFLIYFQGNSAPDKSGLPSDRFSAERTGGSVSTLTIQRTQQEDSAVYLCATSGILGDTQYFGPGTRLTVL.

The rearrangement links TRBV28 to TRBJ1-3; tentative D call: TRBD1 (5 bases). Trimming left V 4 bases short and J 7 bases short, with 11 bases between. This CDR3 has 13 amino acids. In germline, CDR1 is MDHEN, CDR2 SYDVKM. The CDR3 coding sequence is TGTGCCAGCAGTTCCGGGACTACGAACACCATATATTTT. Encoded protein: CASSSGTTNTIYF.

This CDR3 is CASSLRGTFTEAFF. The DNA for the CDR3 is TGTGCCAGCAGCCTCAGAGGCACCTTCACTGAAGCTTTCTTT. This chain uses TRBV3-1 (or the pseudogene TRBV3-2) with TRBJ1-1, with D uncertain. Germline V lookup: CDR1 LGHDT, CDR2 YNNKEL (reference sequence). The CDR3 runs to 14 residues. Between the trimmed V and J ends, which lost 4 bases and 4 bases, there was a span of 13 bases.

The chain joins TRBV24-1 to TRBJ2-6, with TRBD1 as a possible D gene (6 bases). This CDR3 region has 20 residues. Per the germline V gene, CDR1 is KGHDR and CDR2 is SFDVKD. Trimming took 3 bases from V and 0 from J, leaving 20 bases between them. CDR3 DNA sequence: TGTGCCACCAGTGATGGCCACTGGGACACTCATAGCTCTGGGGCCAACGTCCTGACTTTC. Translated: CATSDGHWDTHSSGANVLTF.

The chain joins TRBV6-1 to TRBJ1-2, with D possibly TRBD1 on 5 matching bases. Per germline, CDR1 MNHNS and CDR2 SASEGT. Trimming took off 1 base at V and 4 bases at J, with 7 bases between the two ends. There are 13 residues in the CDR3. CDR3 sequence reads: CASSEDRTYGYTF. Written as DNA, the CDR3 is TGTGCCAGCAGTGAAGACAGGACCTATGGCTACACCTTC.

This chain links TRBV6-5 with TRBJ2-1; 9 nucleotides match TRBD2. CDR1 and CDR2 from the germline V gene are MNHEY and SVGAGI. The length of the CDR3 is 15 residues. V was clipped by 6 bases and J by 7 bases; unmatched bases: 10. In DNA form, the CDR3 reads TGTGCCAGCAGGGGTAGCGGGGGTCAGAGGAATGAGCAGTTCTTC. Protein product: CASRGSGGQRNEQFF.

The J gene is TRBJ2-1, the V gene TRBV7-3; tentative D call: TRBD2 (5 bases). Germline V gene lookup returns CDR1 SGHTA and CDR2 FQGTGA. This CDR3 has 15 amino acids. V was clipped by 0 bases and J by 5 bases, with 11 bases between them. CDR3 sequence reads: CASSLTLAQNNEQFF. CDR3 nucleotide sequence: TGTGCCAGCAGCTTAACGCTAGCACAGAACAATGAGCAGTTCTTC.

A single count supports this clone. V and J are TRBV10-3 and TRBJ1-3, with D possibly TRBD1 on 6 matching bases. Deletions cut 11 bases from V and 8 bases from J, with 22 bases between. Germline V lookup: CDR1 ENHRY, CDR2 SYGVKD. The CDR3 consists of 14 residues. The CDR3 DNA reads TGTGCCTCGACACAGGGAACTCCCGGAGACACCATATATTTT. Its protein product is CASTQGTPGDTIYF.

In this sample, this clone turned up a few times. This chain uses TRBV5-1 with TRBJ1-6, with no clear D. The CDR3 runs to 15 residues. Trimming removed 0 bases at V and 9 bases at J, with 13 bases between. Germline CDR1 reads SGHRS; CDR2 reads YFSETQ. CDR3 in DNA: TGCGCCAGCAGCTTGGCCGGGGAGGGTCGTTCACCCCTCCACTTT. This codes for CASSLAGEGRSPLHF.

The V and J genes are TRBV18 and TRBJ2-2, with 9 bases lining up with TRBD1. CDR1 is KGHSH, CDR2 LQKENI, per germline. This CDR3 spans 16 amino acids. After removal of 6 bases from V and 2 bases from J, the junction contained 7 bases not matched to a gene. Here the CDR3 reads CASSDGQGKNTGELFF. CDR3 nucleotides: TGTGCCAGCTCCGACGGACAGGGGAAAAACACCGGGGAGCTGTTTTTT.

This clone was observed a single time. The chain recombines TRBV7-3 with TRBJ1-6; the D is unclear. Germline CDR1 and CDR2: SGHTA and FQGTGA. There are 10 residues in the CDR3. V lost 5 bases to trimming and J lost 19 bases, with 12 bases between them. This chain's CDR3 is CASSQHSWHF. As DNA, the CDR3 is TGTGCCAGCAGCCAGCACAGTTGGCACTTT. The full variable domain, its missing parts supplied by reference TRBV7-3 and TRBJ1-6, is GAGVSQTPSNKVTEKGKYVELRCDPISGHTALYWYRQSLGQGPEFLIYFQGTGAADDSGLPNDRFFAVRPEGSVSTLKIQRTERGDSAVYLCASSQHSWHFGNGTRLTVT.

The rearrangement uses TRBV4-2 and TRBJ1-1, with D possibly being TRBD1 (5 bases). The CDR3 covers 16 residues. The V and J ends lost 4 bases and 2 bases respectively, with 17 bases between them. Germline V lookup: CDR1 LGHNA, CDR2 YNFKEQ. CDR3 DNA: TGTGCCAGCAGCCCGGACCGACAGTTATTCAACACTGAAGCTTTCTTT. This encodes CASSPDRQLFNTEAFF.

The chain has TRBV5-1 and TRBJ2-5, with unresolved D. The germline gives CDR1 SGHRS, CDR2 YFSETQ. This CDR3 spans 15 amino acids. V lost 0 bases and J 5 bases, leaving 14 bases between the germline ends. DNA of the CDR3: TGCGCCAGCAGCTTGGTCTCAGCCCAGGCGGAGACCCAGTACTTC. Amino acids: CASSLVSAQAETQYF. Based on the CDR3 plus reference TRBV5-1 and TRBJ2-5, the full variable domain is KAGVTQTPRYLIKTRGQQVTLSCSPISGHRSVSWYQQTPGQGLQFLFEYFSETQRNKGNFPGRFSGRQFSNSRSEMNVSTLELGDSALYLCASSLVSAQAETQYFGPGTRLLVL.

Here the CDR3 reads CSVAGQGHGYTF. CDR3 nucleotides: TGCAGCGTTGCCGGACAGGGGCATGGCTACACCTTC. The chain couples TRBV29-1 to TRBJ1-2; 9 nucleotides match TRBD1. V lost 4 bases and J lost 6; bases outside the gene matches: 3. The CDR3 loop spans 12 amino acids. Per the germline V gene, CDR1 is SQVTM and CDR2 is ANQGSEA.

The chain combines TRBV7-8 with TRBJ2-7, with D maybe TRBD2 (7 bases). V was trimmed by 3 bases and J by 3 bases, leaving 18 bases between them. CDR1 is SGHVS and CDR2 is FQNEAQ in the germline V gene. The CDR3 is 16 residues long. In DNA, the CDR3 is TGTGCCAGCAGCTTCGCGGGGGCGGGGGCCGACTACGAGCAGTACTTC. Translated: CASSFAGAGADYEQYF.

Here the CDR3 DNA reads TGTGCCAGCAGCTTAACACACAGGGGCGTGAGGGAAAAACTGTTTTTT. Translation: CASSLTHRGVREKLFF. This chain connects TRBV11-2 to TRBJ1-4; TRBD1 matches 7 bases. Germline V CDR1 and CDR2: SGHAT, FQNNGV. After removal of 2 bases from V and 8 bases from J, the junction contained 11 bases not matched to a gene. The CDR3 contains 16 residues.

With regard to this clone: Relative to the germline gene, one junction end is altered; a read error may explain this. V and J are TRBV2 and TRBJ1-1; TRBD1 might be the D (5 bases). The germline gives CDR1 SNHLY, CDR2 FYNNEI. The CDR3 contains 13 residues. In nucleotides, the CDR3 is TGTGCCAGCAGTGTTGCAGGGAACGCTGAAGCTTTCTTT. It codes for CASSVAGNAEAFF.

V gene TRBV5-1 combines with J gene TRBJ1-4; D may be TRBD1 (5 bases). CDR1 is SGHRS, CDR2 YFSETQ, per germline. V was shortened by 0 bases and J by 0 bases, with 24 bases between the two germline ends. CDR3 length: 21 residues. The CDR3 here is CASSLAGRGSLDFATNEKLFF. CDR3 nucleotides: TGCGCCAGCAGCTTGGCGGGGAGGGGCAGCCTGGATTTTGCAACTAATGAAAAACTGTTTTTT.